Sequencing of this T cell receptor (beta chain) was carried out in a study of shared clonotypes between healthy human individuals. Study-level results: It was the non-shared clonotypes that had lower generation probabilities than clonotypes shared by all four donors.

The donor cohort consisted entirely of Caucasian adults residing in Nashville, Tennessee. Remarks on this clone: Its specificity is unknown.

Per germline, CDR1 SGHAT and CDR2 FQNNGV. This CDR3 comprises 14 residues. V gave up 5 bases and J gave up 3 bases, with 11 bases separating them. Some 30,000 T cell genomes (around 200 ng DNA) went into each sorted-subset replicate. The method was immunoSEQ multiplex PCR; TCRdb's version includes in-frame clones alone and lacks a portion of them. The sample gives roughly 1,100,000 clones, about 74% of which show up once; about 1.5% is in the top ten. The chain employs TRBV11-2 and TRBJ1-3; no clear D gene. This receptor was identified in a man between 18 and 35 years old in good health. Sample: memory CD4+ T cells sorted from blood. Subset reported: CD45RA-negative fraction. This CDR3 is CASSPGAGGNTIYF. CDR3 coding DNA: TGTGCCAGCAGCCCCGGCGCAGGTGGAAACACCATATATTTT.